Given below is one T cell receptor beta chain in context. The target of this receptor is not known. No much larger clone exists at a distance of one base, and base qualities are not known. In the prospective study, participants were 18 to 89 years old, resided in around 25 geographic areas of the United States, and were enrolled through a virtual design. In the prospective study, participants were assigned to cohorts based on the clinical history participants reported in a screening survey and a study questionnaire. Mobile phlebotomists in the prospective study collected whole blood, serum and a nasopharyngeal or oropharyngeal swab from every participant. Additional blood draws and questionnaires over an approximately 2-month period could optionally be provided by prospective study participants. Prospective study blood samples were shipped either frozen or at room temperature before DNA extraction.

TCRbeta CDR3 regions were amplified from genomic DNA by means of the immunoSEQ Assay, a bias-controlled multiplex PCR. Per the source publication's procedure: The number of nucleated cells in each sample was estimated from the amplification of reference gene primers within the assay. To quantify the absolute abundance of each unique TCRbeta CDR3 rearrangement, sequence reads were collapsed and filtered. For each sample, productive Simpson clonality was calculated by taking the square root of Simpson's diversity index across productive rearrangements. TCRdb mirrors the immuneACCESS table, restricted to in-frame sequences. Some clones are absent from its copies; in checked studies, under half trace to an unresolved V gene, and the reason for the others is unknown. V, J and clone size reflect that table, while D and trimming were determined from the DNA. In all, the sample holds approximately 360,000 clones, and roughly 90% of those were seen once. The ten top clones hold 0.95% to 1% of the sample.

Trimming removed 2 bases from V and 1 base from J, leaving 12 bases between the germline ends. The CDR3, cysteine through phenylalanine, is 15 amino acids long. Only the CDR3 portion is preserved as DNA: 45 bases, with reading frame beginning at the first base. From the germline V gene, CDR1 is MDHEN and CDR2 is SYDVKM. The data derive from a study of blood T cell repertoires in COVID-19 (dated by TCRdb to 2020 to 2022). For the wider study: Collaborator samples came from the United States, Italy and Spain and covered acute and convalescent phases of COVID-19. The prospective study material was composed of cDNA or gDNA derived from T cells, B-cell-depleted T cells, or PBMCs. Deeply sampled blood TCRbeta repertoires from subjects exposed to, actively infected with, or recovered from COVID-19 were included in the dataset. A freely available public database, intended as a resource for researchers studying the immune response to SARS-CoV-2, is where the repertoires were released. The samples were drawn from the first 160 participants of the ongoing ImmuneRACE study and from 1,200 or so subjects provided by 6 global collaborators. Sample metadata almost always included a de-identified subject ID, COVID-19 status, age in years and sex. Where available, HLA class I and class II types were taken from metadata supplied by the sample provider and were not determined by assay-based typing.

Summary of the overall study and its limitations: The quantity of clinical and demographic metadata differed by source and by participant and was supplied without curation.

The specimen was PBMCs or T cells enriched from blood (not recorded which). The chain is made from TRBV28 and TRBJ2-7; a tentative D call is TRBD1 (5 bases match). The source of this sequence is a woman aged 25 to 39 with acute COVID-19. For the CDR3, the sequence is CASSLDLDTSYEQYF. Read as DNA, the sequence is TGTGCCAGCAGTTTAGATTTGGACACATCCTACGAGCAGTACTTC.